There are a few counts of the clone carrying this TCR beta chain. This specimen comes from a study of neoadjuvant anti-PD-1 for oral cavity cancer. This table comes from immunoSEQ multiplex PCR, and its TCRdb copy is limited to in-frame clones, with some not included. The sample holds about 16,000 clones, 67% seen once. Germline V gene sequence: CDR1 SGHVS, CDR2 FNYEAQ. CDR3 length: 13 residues. V shed 3 bases and J shed 8 bases, with 10 bases lying between them. The receptor was isolated from a person between 40 and 79 years old with oral cavity squamous cell carcinoma. Specimen: PBMCs, collected before nivolumab (anti-PD-1) treatment. The V call is TRBV7-6, the J call TRBJ1-4, with D uncertain. This CDR3 is CASSLGSREKLFF. In nucleotides, the CDR3 is TGTGCCAGCAGCTTGGGGTCCAGGGAAAAACTGTTTTTT.